The source of this T cell receptor beta chain is a study of blood T cell repertoires in COVID-19. Original handling: Reference gene primer amplification yielded estimated nucleated cell counts. Produced via immunoSEQ multiplex PCR; TCRdb's table is partial and in-frame only. V, J and clone size reflect that table, while D and trimming were determined from the DNA. The sample has about 55,000 clones, roughly 80% seen once; the top ten hold roughly 6.4%. The germline V and J ends were trimmed by 9 bases and 3 bases, with 17 bases remaining between them. This CDR3 is built from 14 residues. Germline CDR1 reads SNHLY; CDR2 reads FYNNEI.

The sample was peripheral blood. The receptor was isolated from a human donor in a cohort sampled during active or convalescent COVID-19. V usage is TRBV2 and J usage is TRBJ1-1, with D tentatively TRBD1 (5 bases). CDR3 in amino acids: CASGGGSSHTEAFF. The CDR3 DNA is TGTGCCAGTGGGGGGGGATCCTCTCACACTGAAGCTTTCTTT.